This is a list of T cell receptor beta chains from one sample in a study of cytomegalovirus exposure and HLA in healthy donors. The protocol was immunoSEQ multiplex PCR, while the TCRdb copy is restricted to in-frame clones and leaves out a portion. The sample consists of some 120,000 clones, roughly 72% of them appearing once. Material for sequencing was PBMCs. The origin of the receptors is a man aged 40-49 years in good health and CMV-seropositive. CDR3s include the opening cysteine and the closing phenylalanine or tryptophan. A D gene is named only where the DNA matches it firmly. The size of a clone is reported for some rows only, either as once, few or many, or as a class for expanded clones.

j_call d_call v_call cdr3_length clone_size cdr3_nt cdr3_aa
TRBJ2-7 TRBD1 TRBV5-6 18 few TGTGCCAGCAGCTTTTCCGGGACAGGGGACCGACCTTCCTACGAGCAGTACTTC CASSFSGTGDRPSYEQYF
TRBJ2-1 TRBD2 TRBV6-6 16 . TGTGCCAGCAGGGTAACCGGGACTAGCGGGAGGGTTGAGCAGTTCTTC CASRVTGTSGRVEQFF
TRBJ2-1 TRBD2 TRBV2 15 . TGTGCCAGCAGTGAAAGTGTAGCGGGCTACAATGAGCAGTTCTTC CASSESVAGYNEQFF
TRBJ2-2 . TRBV11-2 14 . TGTGCCAGCAGCTTAGATAGCAGGGCCGGGGAGCTGTTTTTT CASSLDSRAGELFF
TRBJ2-7 . TRBV6-5 13 . TGTGCCAGCAGTTACTCGCACATCTACGAGCAGTACTTC CASSYSHIYEQYF
TRBJ2-7 . TRBV5-5 17 . TGTGCCAGCAGCCAACGGGACTTAGGACTCCGACTCTACGAGCAGTACTTC CASSQRDLGLRLYEQYF
TRBJ1-3 . TRBV6-1 13 once TGTGCCAGCAGTGACTCTCCTGGAAACACCATATATTTT CASSDSPGNTIYF
TRBJ1-1 . TRBV6-5 14 . TGTGCCAGCACCAAGGTTGGAGGGAACACTGAAGCTTTCTTT CASTKVGGNTEAFF
TRBJ2-2 TRBD1 TRBV7-9 14 . TGTGCCAGCCGTCGACAGGGGGTCACCGGGGAGCTGTTTTTT CASRRQGVTGELFF
TRBJ2-7 TRBD1 TRBV5-5 15 few TGTGCCAGCAGCCGGGTGGGACAGGGGTCCTACGAGCAGTACTTC CASSRVGQGSYEQYF
TRBJ1-5 TRBD1 TRBV19 16 . TGTGCCAGTAACCTCCGGGACAGGGCGCCCAATCAGCCCCAGCATTTT CASNLRDRAPNQPQHF
TRBJ1-1 . TRBV6-1 15 few TGTGCCAGCAGTGAAAGGGCGGCCGCGGACAGACAAGCTTTCTTT CASSERAAADRQAFF
TRBJ1-1 . TRBV11-2 18 . TGTGCCAGCAGCTTAGTTGGGGGTTTCGGGGGGTCGAGCACTGAAGCTTTCTTT CASSLVGGFGGSSTEAFF
TRBJ2-7 . TRBV5-1 15 . TGCGCCAGCAGCTTGGATCCTAGCAGGAACTACGAGCAGTACTTC CASSLDPSRNYEQYF
TRBJ2-7 . TRBV7-6 16 . TGTGCCAGCAGCTTATTAGGTGGCAGGGGTATGGACGAGCAGTACTTC CASSLLGGRGMDEQYF
TRBJ2-5 . TRBV7-9 15 . TGTGCCAGCAGCCCCATCAGACACGGACAAGAGACCCAGTACTTC CASSPIRHGQETQYF
TRBJ2-1 . TRBV6-5 15 . TGTGCCAGCAGTTACTCTGCAGGCTCCTACAATGAGCAGTTCTTC CASSYSAGSYNEQFF
TRBJ2-1 . TRBV9 15 . TGTGCCAGCAGCCTCCTCGGGAGATCCCGCAATGAGCAGTTCTTC CASSLLGRSRNEQFF
TRBJ2-1 . TRBV9 13 . TGTGCCAGCAGCGTCGACAGTTACAATGAGCAGTTCTTC CASSVDSYNEQFF
TRBJ1-2 . TRBV7-9 14 . TGTGCCAGCAGCTTAGCGGGAGGTGGGGTTGGCTACACCTTC CASSLAGGGVGYTF
TRBJ2-7 TRBD1 TRBV9 15 once TGTGCCAGCAGCGGGGGACAGGGACAAAGCTATGAGCAGTACTTC CASSGGQGQSYEQYF
TRBJ2-2 . TRBV5-6 15 few TGTGCCAGCAGCTTGGGACAGAAGAACACCGGGGAGCTGTTTTTT CASSLGQKNTGELFF
TRBJ1-1 TRBD1 TRBV5-1 14 . TGCGCCAGCAGCTCGGGACAGGAGAACACTGAAGCTTTCTTT CASSSGQENTEAFF
TRBJ2-1 . TRBV25-1 17 . TGTGCCAGCAGTGGGGGCAACCGCGGGGTTCAGTACAATGAGCAGTTCTTC CASSGGNRGVQYNEQFF
TRBJ1-5 . TRBV15 15 . TGTGCCACCAGCAGTGACACCCATAGCAATCAGCCCCAGCATTTT CATSSDTHSNQPQHF
TRBJ1-2 TRBD1 TRBV19 15 . TGTGCCAGTAGTACCCCGGGACAGAACCTGTATGGCTACACCTTC CASSTPGQNLYGYTF
TRBJ1-6 . TRBV7-2 16 once TGTGCCAGCAGCTTAAGCCCGTGGGGGCAGGGTTCACCCCTCCACTTT CASSLSPWGQGSPLHF